This T cell receptor beta chain appears in the sequencing data of a study of identical twins. Remarks on this clonotype: Its antigen is still unknown.

Study-level points and caveats: Fewer insertions characterized abundant cord blood beta clonotypes, whereas memory repertoires showed none. Cross-sectional statistical analysis was relied on for the conclusions, without the same donors being followed. Recombination models fit unrelated individuals' TCR alpha sharing but underestimated twins'.

A template switching step contributed a universal primer site, while unique molecular identifiers were present in the cDNA. From the 5' RACE reads, TCRdb called clonotypes with MiXCR, one entry per CDR3 protein. This table holds about 1.7 million distinct CDR3 sequences, less than 40% found once. Germline V gene lookup returns CDR1 SGHRS and CDR2 YFSETQ. The CDR3 sequence is 16 residues long. V lost 0 bases, J lost 4 bases, and 8 bases stayed unmatched. The sequence derives from a newborn girl in good health. The sample comprised cord blood. V gene TRBV5-1 combines with J gene TRBJ2-3, with 7 bases lining up with TRBD2. CDR3 sequence reads: CASSLDPTSSSDTQYF. In DNA form, the CDR3 reads TGCGCCAGCAGCTTGGATCCGACTAGCAGCTCAGATACGCAGTATTTT.